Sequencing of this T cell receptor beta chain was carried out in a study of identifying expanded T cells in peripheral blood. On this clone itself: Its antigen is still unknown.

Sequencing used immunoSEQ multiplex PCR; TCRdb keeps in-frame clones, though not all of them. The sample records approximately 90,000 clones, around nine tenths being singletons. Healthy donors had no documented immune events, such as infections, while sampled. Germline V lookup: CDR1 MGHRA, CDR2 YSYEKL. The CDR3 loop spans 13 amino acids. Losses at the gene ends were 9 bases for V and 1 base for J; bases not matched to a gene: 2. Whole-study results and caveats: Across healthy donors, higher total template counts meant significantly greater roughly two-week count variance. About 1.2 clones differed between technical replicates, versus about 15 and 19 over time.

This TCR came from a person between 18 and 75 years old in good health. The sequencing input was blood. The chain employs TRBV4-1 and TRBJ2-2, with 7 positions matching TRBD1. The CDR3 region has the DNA TGCGCCAGTCGGACAGGGAACACCGGGGAGCTGTTTTTT. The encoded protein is CASRTGNTGELFF.